A selection of T cell receptor beta chains follows, all from one sample in a study of blood T cell repertoires in COVID-19. The method was immunoSEQ multiplex PCR; TCRdb's version includes in-frame clones alone and lacks a portion of them. The table lists about 100,000 clones, 80% of them singletons, with roughly a third in the top ten. Material for sequencing was peripheral blood. These receptors all come from a man between 65 and 79 years old with active or convalescent COVID-19. The CDR3 runs from the conserved cysteine through the conserved F or W. The D gene is left open where the match is weak. Rows give clone size only sometimes, using once, few, many, or a class for an expanded clone.

CDR3 protein	CDR3 DNA	D gene	J gene	clone size	V gene
CAWSALEVGELFF	TGTGCCTGGAGTGCTCTTGAGGTCGGGGAGCTGTTTTTT	NA	TRBJ2-2	NA	TRBV30
CATSDRFLADTQYF	TGTGCCACCAGTGACAGGTTCCTCGCAGATACGCAGTATTTT	NA	TRBJ2-3	once	TRBV24-1
CAWSVRKGVWGSGANVLTF	TGTGCCTGGAGTGTACGAAAAGGGGTTTGGGGCTCTGGGGCCAACGTCCTGACTTTC	NA	TRBJ2-6	NA	TRBV30
CASSAQDGFYEQYF	TGTGCCAGCAGCGCACAGGACGGTTTCTACGAGCAGTACTTC	NA	TRBJ2-7	NA	TRBV9
CASSQTGSYGYTF	TGTGCCAGCAGCCAAACAGGGAGCTATGGCTACACCTTC	NA	TRBJ1-2	NA	TRBV4-2
CASSTSTGAGAKNIQYF	TGCGCCAGCAGCACTTCGACAGGGGCGGGTGCCAAAAACATTCAGTACTTC	TRBD1	TRBJ2-4	NA	TRBV4-3
CASSAGTMIYNEQFF	TGTGCCAGCAGCGCCGGGACAATGATCTACAATGAGCAGTTCTTC	NA	TRBJ2-1	NA	TRBV6-5
CASSPDLAANYGYTF	TGCGCCAGCAGCCCTGATCTGGCAGCTAACTATGGCTACACCTTC	NA	TRBJ1-2	once	TRBV4-3
CASSLSGADTQYF	TGTGCCAGCAGCTTGTCAGGGGCAGATACGCAGTATTTT	NA	TRBJ2-3	once	TRBV5-5
CAWSRQGAQPQHF	TGTGCCTGGAGTAGACAGGGGGCTCAGCCCCAGCATTTT	TRBD1	TRBJ1-5	NA	TRBV30
CATSREVARDTQYF	TGTGCCACCAGCAGAGAGGTAGCGAGGGATACGCAGTATTTT	NA	TRBJ2-3	NA	TRBV15
CASSDGGAIRDEQFF	TGTGCCAGCAGTGACGGGGGGGCTATTCGGGATGAGCAGTTCTTC	TRBD2	TRBJ2-1	NA	TRBV6-1
CASSQDWSSGNTIYF	TGCGCCAGCAGCCAAGATTGGAGCTCTGGAAACACCATATATTTT	NA	TRBJ1-3	NA	TRBV4-1
CASRRQGYNQPQHF	TGTGCCAGCCGCCGACAGGGCTACAATCAGCCCCAGCATTTT	TRBD1	TRBJ1-5	NA	TRBV2
CASSSRLGNEQFF	TGTGCCAGCAGCTCCCGACTCGGCAATGAGCAGTTCTTC	NA	TRBJ2-1	NA	TRBV9
CASSSSWLAGNTIYF	TGTGCCAGCAGCTCCTCGTGGTTAGCCGGAAACACCATATATTTT	NA	TRBJ1-3	NA	TRBV7-9
CATSRDHGTGTSEDEQFF	TGTGCCACCAGCAGAGATCACGGGACCGGGACTAGCGAGGATGAGCAGTTCTTC	TRBD2	TRBJ2-1	NA	TRBV15
CASSVAPDRGLAEAFF	TGTGCCAGCAGCGTAGCCCCGGACAGGGGGCTTGCCGAAGCTTTCTTT	TRBD1	TRBJ1-1	once	TRBV9
CASSTRLAGAGELFF	TGTGCCAGCAGCACTAGACTAGCGGGAGCCGGGGAGCTGTTTTTT	TRBD2	TRBJ2-2	NA	TRBV7-2
CASSPPLISENEQFF	TGTGCCAGCTCACCACCCCTCATCTCGGAGAATGAGCAGTTCTTC	NA	TRBJ2-1	NA	TRBV18
CASSPRSYPGRGQPQHF	TGTGCCAGCAGCCCCCGATCCTACCCTGGGAGAGGGCAGCCCCAGCATTTT	NA	TRBJ1-5	NA	TRBV4-2
CASSRQKNSPLHF	TGTGCCAGCTCACGGCAGAAAAATTCACCCCTCCACTTT	NA	TRBJ1-6	NA	TRBV18
CASSQGLASYEQYF	TGTGCCAGCAGCCAAGGTCTAGCCTCCTACGAGCAGTACTTC	NA	TRBJ2-7	NA	TRBV3-1/TRBV3-2
CASRTLLASGYNEQFF	TGTGCCAGCAGAACCTTACTAGCGTCGGGCTACAATGAGCAGTTCTTC	TRBD2	TRBJ2-1	NA	TRBV28
CAWSQGTELFF	TGTGCCTGGTCACAGGGGACGGAGCTGTTTTTT	TRBD1	TRBJ2-2	NA	TRBV30
CASSPRGQGAHGYTF	TGTGCCAGCAGCCCCCGAGGACAGGGGGCCCATGGCTACACCTTC	TRBD1	TRBJ1-2	NA	TRBV5-5
CAWSTGGNQPQHF	TGTGCCTGGAGTACAGGGGGCAATCAGCCCCAGCATTTT	TRBD1	TRBJ1-5	NA	TRBV30
CASSQERADGWTQYF	TGTGCCAGCAGCCAAGAACGAGCGGATGGTTGGACCCAGTACTTC	NA	TRBJ2-5	NA	TRBV4-2
CAAGRPRGNEQFF	TGTGCCGCGGGGCGACCTCGGGGCAATGAGCAGTTCTTC	NA	TRBJ2-1	NA	TRBV5-4